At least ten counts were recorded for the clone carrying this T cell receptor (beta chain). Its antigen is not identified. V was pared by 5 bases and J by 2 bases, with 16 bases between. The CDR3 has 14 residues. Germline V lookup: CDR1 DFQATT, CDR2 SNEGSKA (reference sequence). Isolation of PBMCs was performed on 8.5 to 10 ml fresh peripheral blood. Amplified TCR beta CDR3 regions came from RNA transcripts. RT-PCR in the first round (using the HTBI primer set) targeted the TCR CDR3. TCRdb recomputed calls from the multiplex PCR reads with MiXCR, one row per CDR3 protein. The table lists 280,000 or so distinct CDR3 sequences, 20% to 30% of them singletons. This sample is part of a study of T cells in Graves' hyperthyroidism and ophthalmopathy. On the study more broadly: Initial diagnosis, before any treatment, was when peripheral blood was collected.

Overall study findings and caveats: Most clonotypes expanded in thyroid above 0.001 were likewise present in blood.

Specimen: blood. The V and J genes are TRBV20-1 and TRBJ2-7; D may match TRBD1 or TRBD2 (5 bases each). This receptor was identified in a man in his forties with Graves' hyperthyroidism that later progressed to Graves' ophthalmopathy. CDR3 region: CSAPTGRRTYEQYF. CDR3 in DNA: TGCAGTGCTCCCACGGGACGTAGGACCTACGAGCAGTACTTC.